These 10 T cell receptor beta chains originate from one sample sequenced in a study of shared clonotypes between healthy human individuals. Here immunoSEQ multiplex PCR was the method, and the copy in TCRdb shows in-frame clones only, minus some. The sample holds about 2 million clones; about 95% are singletons and the top ten take about 1.1%. CD45RO-negative, CCR7-selected cells formed the naive CD8 fraction, which excluded terminally differentiated effector memory CD45RA+ cells. The sample comprised naive CD8+ T cells sorted from blood. Receptors were obtained from a young man in good health.

The chain employs TRBV10-2 and TRBJ2-1; possible D gene TRBD1, 5 bases. The ends were cut back, 6 bases at V and 5 bases at J, with 11 bases in the middle. The CDR3 totals 13 residues. The germline V gene encodes CDR1 WSHSY and CDR2 SAAADI. CDR3 loop: CASRDTGNNEQFF. The CDR3 DNA sequence: TGCGCCAGCAGGGATACAGGAAACAATGAGCAGTTCTTC.

CDR3 DNA: TGTGCCTGGAGTTTCACGGGGGGCGGACGAGAGACCCAGTACTTC. Translating it yields CAWSFTGGGRETQYF. This chain joins TRBV30 and TRBJ2-5, with TRBD2 as a possible D gene (7 bases). The CDR3 has 15 amino acids. CDR1 GTSNPN and CDR2 SVGIG come from the germline V gene (reference sequence). Trimming pared 2 bases from V and 4 bases from J, leaving 17 bases between.

CDR3: CASSVSQPSYNSPLHF. The CDR3 bases are TGTGCCAGCAGCGTGTCCCAGCCCTCCTATAATTCACCCCTCCACTTT. This chain links TRBV2 with TRBJ1-6; D is undetermined. V lost 6 bases and J 0 bases, leaving 12 bases between the germline ends. The CDR3 spans 16 residues. Germline V CDR1 and CDR2: SNHLY, FYNNEI.

This clone was observed a single time. The gene calls are TRBV10-3 and TRBJ2-1; 7 positions agree with TRBD2. The CDR3 is 15 residues long. V shed 2 bases, J shed 3 bases, and the junction held 4 bases outside the gene matches. CDR1 ENHRY and CDR2 SYGVKD come from the germline V gene. The CDR3 is CAISEPSGNYNEQFF. In nucleotides, the CDR3 is TGTGCCATCAGTGAGCCTAGCGGAAACTACAATGAGCAGTTCTTC.

The CDR3 here is CASSFAGGGYSNQPQHF. As DNA, the CDR3 is TGTGCCAGCAGCTTTGCTGGAGGGGGGTATAGCAATCAGCCCCAGCATTTT. The V and J genes are TRBV12-1 and TRBJ1-5. TRBV12-1 has pseudogene status. The CDR3 is made up of 17 amino acids.

The table lists this clone with a count of one. This sample includes further DNA sequences coding for the same CDR3. The V gene is TRBV7-8, the J gene TRBJ2-3; D is possibly TRBD1 (7 bases). V was trimmed by 5 bases and J by 3 bases, leaving 9 bases between them. Germline V lookup: CDR1 SGHVS, CDR2 FQNEAQ. This CDR3 has 13 residues. CDR3 nucleotide sequence: TGTGCCAGCAGCCCAGGGGGGACAGATACGCAGTATTTT. Translated: CASSPGGTDTQYF.

V usage is TRBV19 and J usage is TRBJ1-2; D may be TRBD1 (6 bases). Deletions cut 7 bases from V and 5 bases from J, with 11 bases between. The CDR3 runs 12 residues. Germline-derived CDR1 and CDR2 are LNHDA and SQIVND (reference sequence). Here the CDR3 DNA reads TGTGCCAGTATCGGGGGCGGGTATGGCTACACCTTC. Residues: CASIGGGYGYTF. The full variable domain, in which reference TRBV19 and TRBJ1-2 provide the parts outside the CDR3, is DGGITQSPKYLFRKEGQNVTLSCEQNLNHDAMYWYRQDPGQGLRLIYYSQIVNDFQKGDIAEGYSVSREKKESFPLTVTSAQKNPTAFYLCASIGGGYGYTFGSGTRLTVV.

V and J are TRBV23-1 and TRBJ1-1; 7 bases are a match to TRBD1. TRBV23-1 is noted as an ORF with a role that remains uncertain. Trimming cost V 0 bases and J 0 bases; bases outside gene matches: 1. The CDR3 length is 15 residues. The CDR3 nucleotides read TGCGCCAGCAGTCAATCGGGGACAGTGAACACTGAAGCTTTCTTT. Translation gives CASSQSGTVNTEAFF.

The V and J genes are TRBV27 and TRBJ1-2; D is undetermined. Deletions cut 5 bases from V and 7 bases from J, with 17 bases between. CDR1 MNHEY and CDR2 SMNVEV come from the germline V gene (reference sequence). CDR3 length: 14 residues. The CDR3: CASSPALSSVGYTF. Written as DNA, the CDR3 is TGTGCCAGCAGTCCGGCACTGTCTTCCGTTGGCTACACCTTC.

As concerns this clone: The identical CDR3 is also encoded by other nucleotide sequences in the sample. This chain joins TRBV4-1 and TRBJ2-7; 8 bases map to TRBD1. Germline V gene data show CDR1 as MGHRA and CDR2 as YSYEKL. With V trimmed by 0 bases and J by 5 bases, 0 bases remained unmatched. This CDR3 is 13 amino acids long. CDR3 in amino acids: CASSQDRGHEQYF. The CDR3 DNA sequence: TGCGCCAGCAGCCAAGACAGGGGGCACGAGCAGTACTTC.